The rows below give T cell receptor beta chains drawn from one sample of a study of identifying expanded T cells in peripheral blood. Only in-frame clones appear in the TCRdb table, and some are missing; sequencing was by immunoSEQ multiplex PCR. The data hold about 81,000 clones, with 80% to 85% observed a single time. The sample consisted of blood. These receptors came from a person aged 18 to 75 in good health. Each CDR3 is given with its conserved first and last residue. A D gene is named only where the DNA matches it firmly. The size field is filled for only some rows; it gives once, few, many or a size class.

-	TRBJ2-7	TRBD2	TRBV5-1	TGCGCCAGCACCCGAGAGGGAGGGCCTCCCTACGAGCAGTACTTC	CASTREGGPPYEQYF
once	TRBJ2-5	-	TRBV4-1	TGCGCCAGCAGCCAAGATTACTTCTCGGAGACCCAGTACTTC	CASSQDYFSETQYF
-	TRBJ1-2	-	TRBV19	TGTGCCAGTAGTCCCAGGGGATATGGCTACACCTTC	CASSPRGYGYTF
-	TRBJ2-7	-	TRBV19	TGTGCCAGTAGTATATATCCCCAGTCCTACGAGCAGTACTTC	CASSIYPQSYEQYF
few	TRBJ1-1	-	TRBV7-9	TGTGCCAGCAGCTTAGTTCCCCAGGGGAACACTGAAGCTTTCTTT	CASSLVPQGNTEAFF
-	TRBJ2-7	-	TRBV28	TGTGCCAGCTCCGGGGAAGGTCAGCTTTACGAGCAGTACTTC	CASSGEGQLYEQYF
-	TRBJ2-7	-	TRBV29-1	TGCAGCGTGACTGTAACAGGGTTCTACGAGCAGTACTTC	CSVTVTGFYEQYF
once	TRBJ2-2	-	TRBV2	TGTGCCAGCAGTGAACCTGGTGTGATAAAGGGCGGGGAGCTGTTTTTT	CASSEPGVIKGGELFF
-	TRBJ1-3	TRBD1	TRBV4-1	TGCGCCAGCAGCCAATCAAGGGGGCCCAGGGACTCTGGAAACACCATATATTTT	CASSQSRGPRDSGNTIYF
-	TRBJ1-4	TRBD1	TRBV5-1	TGCGCCAGCAGCCTAGCCTCCCGGACAGGGTCGGCAACTAATGAAAAACTGTTTTTT	CASSLASRTGSATNEKLFF
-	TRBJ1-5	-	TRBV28	TGTGCCAGCAGTTTGGTGACCCCTCGCAATCAGCCCCAGCATTTT	CASSLVTPRNQPQHF
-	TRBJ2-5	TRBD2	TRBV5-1	TGCGCCAGCAGCTTGGGGCTAGCGGGAGGAGAGACCCAGTACTTC	CASSLGLAGGETQYF
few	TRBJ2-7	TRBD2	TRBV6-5	TGTGCCAGCAGTTCTTCACCGGGACTAGCGTACGAGCAGTACTTC	CASSSSPGLAYEQYF
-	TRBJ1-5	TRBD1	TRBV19	TGTGCCAGTAGTACGAGGACAGGGGTGAGCTCTCAGCCCCAGCATTTT	CASSTRTGVSSQPQHF
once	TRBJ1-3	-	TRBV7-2	TGTGCCAGCAGCTTAATCCAGGGGCCCGGAAACACCATATATTTT	CASSLIQGPGNTIYF
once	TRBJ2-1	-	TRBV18	TGTGCCAGCTCCCCCGGAACCCCCTACAATGAGCAGTTCTTC	CASSPGTPYNEQFF
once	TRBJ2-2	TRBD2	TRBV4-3	TGCGCCAGCAGCCGAGAAGCGGGAGGGGACACCGGGGAGCTGTTTTTT	CASSREAGGDTGELFF
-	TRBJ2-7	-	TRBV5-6	TGTGCCAGCAGCGAGGACCCCCAAGGGGGCGAGCAGTACTTC	CASSEDPQGGEQYF
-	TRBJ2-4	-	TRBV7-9	TGTGCCAGCAGCTTAGATGGGGGAAGAAACATTCAGTACTTC	CASSLDGGRNIQYF
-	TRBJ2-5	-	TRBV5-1	TGCGCCAGCAGCGTCAGGATCCAAGAGACCCAGTACTTC	CASSVRIQETQYF